This TCR beta chain emerged from a study of T cell responses to AZD1222 COVID-19 vaccine. Overall study findings and caveats: Donors were chiefly white British, with a greater number of females, and clonal diversity was perhaps underestimated.

Profiled with immunoSEQ multiplex PCR; TCRdb holds only in-frame clones, not every one. The sample carries about 81,000 clones, about 93% recorded once. As to this clone: Antigen unknown.

Some second doses came at about 4 weeks and others at about 12 weeks; these were pooled. This sequence originates from an adult who received the AZD1222 COVID-19 vaccine. The sample here was peripheral blood, taken 28 days after the second AZD1222 dose.

The CDR3 DNA follows: TGTGCCAGCAGTTTAGGGGCTCGGGACACCCTCGAAAAACTGTTTTTT. It translates to CASSLGARDTLEKLFF. This chain links TRBV27 with TRBJ1-4; possible D gene TRBD1, 6 bases. Germline loops: CDR1 MNHEY, CDR2 SMNVEV (reference sequence). Deletions cut 2 bases from V and 8 bases from J, with 18 bases between. The CDR3 totals 16 residues.